The T cell receptor (beta chain) under discussion was sequenced for a study of T cells in localized non-small cell lung cancer. Study results and limitations: Uninvolved adjacent lung had more T cell clonality than any other tissue, topping tumor.

Sequenced by immunoSEQ multiplex PCR; TCRdb stores in-frame clones only, minus some. Of roughly 30,000 clones listed, around 93% are singletons. As to this clone: Its cognate antigen is unknown.

Per the germline V gene, CDR1 is MGHRA and CDR2 is YSYEKL. V shed 1 base and J shed 2 bases, with 12 bases lying between them. The length of the CDR3 is 16 residues. The V call is TRBV4-1, the J call TRBJ1-5; a possible D gene is TRBD1 (5 bases). The material sequenced was peripheral blood mononuclear cells, taken before any cancer treatment. This receptor was identified in a woman aged 40 to 75 with stage III lung adenocarcinoma. CDR3 residues: CASSQGTFQGNQPQHF. Here the CDR3 DNA reads TGCGCCAGCAGCCAAGGGACATTCCAAGGCAATCAGCCCCAGCATTTT.